These 18 T cell receptor beta chains were all obtained from the same sample, sequenced in a study of Ad26.COV2.S vaccination and SARS-CoV-2 variants. The treatment here: about 20 received Ad26.COV2.S at low or high dose, single or two shots; about 5 received placebo; per-sample allocation not given. Samples were taken on day 63 after the first vaccine or placebo injection. Only in-frame clones appear in the TCRdb table, and some are missing; sequencing was by immunoSEQ multiplex PCR. The table includes 360,000 or so clones, around nine tenths detected once. This specimen consisted of peripheral blood, obtained in a trial of Ad26.COV2.S vaccine versus placebo. All receptors derive from a person between 18 and 65 years old who received the Ad26.COV2.S COVID-19 vaccine or a placebo.

The CDR3 nucleotides read TGTGCCAGCAGCTTGTCGACAGGGGGATCCTATAATTCACCCCTCCACTTT. Translated, it gives CASSLSTGGSYNSPLHF. The chain uses TRBV5-4 and TRBJ1-6, with TRBD1 matching 9 bases. This CDR3 has 17 amino acids. CDR1 and CDR2 from the germline V gene are SGHNT and YYREEE (reference sequence). J lost 1 base, V lost 1 base, and 3 bases had no gene match. The complete variable domain, with remaining parts taken from reference TRBV5-4 and TRBJ1-6, reads ETGVTQSPTHLIKTRGQQVTLRCSSQSGHNTVSWYQQALGQGPQFIFQYYREEENGRGNFPPRFSGLQFPNYSSELNVNALELDDSALYLCASSLSTGGSYNSPLHFGNGTRLTVT.

Only one count was recorded for this clone. This chain's CDR3 is CASSLWGGTQGTDTQYF. The CDR3 bases are TGTGCCAGCAGCCTATGGGGGGGGACTCAGGGTACAGATACGCAGTATTTT. The chain carries TRBV9 and TRBJ2-3, with 7 bases that match TRBD2. Germline V gene lookup returns CDR1 SGDLS and CDR2 YYNGEE. This CDR3 contains 17 residues. The V segment lost 4 bases and the J segment 3 bases; nucleotides outside the gene matches: 14.

The rearrangement links TRBV18 to TRBJ1-5, with 7 bases matching TRBD1. The germline V gene has CDR1 KGHSH and CDR2 LQKENI. The CDR3 sequence is 15 residues long. J lost 4 bases, V lost 4 bases, and 7 bases had no gene match. This CDR3 is CASSRTRDRNQPQHF. The CDR3 coding sequence is TGTGCCAGCTCACGAACCCGGGACAGAAATCAGCCCCAGCATTTT.

J is TRBJ1-2 and V is TRBV5-8; no clear D. Germline values: CDR1 SGHTS, CDR2 YDEGEE. This CDR3 contains 13 residues. V gave up 0 bases and J gave up 4 bases, with 7 bases separating them. DNA of the CDR3: TGTGCCAGCAGCTTGGTCACCCCCTATGGCTACACCTTC. Protein product: CASSLVTPYGYTF.

This rearrangement joins TRBV18 to TRBJ2-1, with D maybe TRBD2 (6 bases). Trimming removed 2 bases from V and 10 bases from J, with 15 bases in between. In germline, CDR1 is KGHSH, CDR2 LQKENI. The CDR3 contains 14 residues. CDR3 region: CASSPYTEGREQFF. In DNA form, the CDR3 reads TGTGCCAGCTCACCATACACCGAGGGGAGGGAGCAGTTCTTC.

This rearrangement joins TRBV11-2 to TRBJ2-1; D tentatively reads TRBD1 or TRBD2 (7 bases each). This CDR3 contains 15 residues. Germline V gives CDR1 SGHAT, CDR2 FQNNGV. The V end lost 5 bases, the J end lost 2 bases, and 13 bases lay between the germline ends. The CDR3 region has the DNA TGTGCCAGCAGCCTTCAGGGGGGGACCTACAATGAGCAGTTCTTC. Translating it yields CASSLQGGTYNEQFF.

This rearrangement joins TRBV20-1 to TRBJ1-1, with a weak D call TRBD1 (5 bases). Trimming pared 8 bases from V and 4 bases from J, leaving 11 bases between. The CDR3 sequence is 11 residues long. The germline gives CDR1 DFQATT, CDR2 SNEGSKA (reference sequence). CDR3 sequence (DNA): TGCAGTTGTGGGGGTAGCACTGAAGCTTTCTTT. Its translation: CSCGGSTEAFF.

This clone appeared once. J is TRBJ2-7 and V is TRBV15; no firm D call. This CDR3 has 14 amino acids. From germline, CDR1 is LNHNV and CDR2 YYDKDF (reference sequence). Trimming cost V 0 bases and J 6 bases, with 12 bases left between them. The DNA of the CDR3 is TGTGCCACCAGCAGAGATCCGCCGAATGGCGAGCAGTACTTC. It specifies CATSRDPPNGEQYF.

The J gene is TRBJ1-1, the V gene TRBV5-1, with D tentatively TRBD1 (6 bases). Germline V gives CDR1 SGHRS, CDR2 YFSETQ. Trimming cost V 1 base and J 3 bases, with 16 bases left between them. The CDR3 covers 16 residues. The CDR3 spells CASSLRLGGSDTEAFF. Here the CDR3 DNA reads TGCGCCAGCAGCTTGAGGCTGGGGGGCTCGGACACTGAAGCTTTCTTT.

V and J are TRBV11-2 and TRBJ1-3; perhaps TRBD1 as D (5 bases). This CDR3 is 17 amino acids long. CDR1 is SGHAT, CDR2 FQNNGV, per germline. The V gene lost 6 bases and the J gene lost 0 bases, with 18 bases spanning the gap. CDR3 DNA: TGTGCCAGCAGACCCACCCCACAGGTCAGCTCTGGAAACACCATATATTTT. Amino acids: CASRPTPQVSSGNTIYF.

The chain is built from TRBV7-9 and TRBJ2-3; D is possibly TRBD1 (6 bases). Germline CDR1 reads SEHNR; CDR2 reads FQNEAQ (reference sequence). The V gene lost 5 bases and the J gene lost 2 bases, with 14 bases spanning the gap. The CDR3 has 15 residues. The CDR3 DNA follows: TGTGCCAGCAGCCCCGACAGGTTCAACACAGATACGCAGTATTTT. It is translated as CASSPDRFNTDTQYF.

V usage is TRBV6-4 and J usage is TRBJ1-1; a possible D gene is TRBD1 (5 bases). The germline V gene has CDR1 MRHNA and CDR2 SNTAGT. The CDR3 has 13 amino acids. Trimming shortened V by 3 bases and J by 0 bases, and 5 bases separated the two germline ends. The CDR3 sequence is CASSETVNTEAFF. The CDR3 DNA reads as TGTGCCAGCAGTGAGACAGTGAACACTGAAGCTTTCTTT.

V gene TRBV5-5 combines with J gene TRBJ2-1; TRBD2 agrees at 8 bases. The germline V gene has CDR1 SGHKS and CDR2 YYEKEE (reference sequence). The V and J ends lost 0 bases and 5 bases, in that order; junction bases with no gene match: 10. The CDR3 loop spans 17 amino acids. CDR3 DNA: TGTGCCAGCAGCTTGGCCTGGGCGGCGGGGGGACACAATGAGCAGTTCTTC. It specifies CASSLAWAAGGHNEQFF.

The chain has TRBV30 and TRBJ1-1; D remains ambiguous. Germline V CDR1 and CDR2: GTSNPN, SVGIG (reference sequence). The CDR3 is 14 residues long. V was shortened by 0 bases and J by 7 bases, with 15 bases between the two germline ends. This chain's CDR3 is CAWSVQRSPGEAFF. The CDR3 DNA reads TGTGCCTGGAGTGTACAGAGATCCCCGGGTGAAGCTTTCTTT.

This clone has only a few counts. The J gene is TRBJ1-2, the V gene TRBV6-5; D unclear. CDR1 and CDR2 from the germline V gene are MNHEY and SVGAGI. V shed 0 bases and J shed 8 bases, with 13 bases lying between them. The CDR3 spans 14 residues. CDR3 region: CASSYSPIASGYTF. As DNA, the CDR3 is TGTGCCAGCAGTTACTCGCCCATAGCTAGCGGCTACACCTTC.

The CDR3 region is CAIRGTGRTGELFF. The CDR3 bases are TGTGCCATCAGAGGGACAGGGCGAACCGGGGAGCTGTTTTTT. The chain combines TRBV10-3 with TRBJ2-2; 9 nucleotides line up with TRBD1. CDR3 length equals 14 residues. J gave up 5 bases and V 6 bases, and 4 bases lay outside the gene matches. Germline V gene lookup returns CDR1 ENHRY and CDR2 SYGVKD.

The gene calls are TRBV18 and TRBJ1-2; the D is unclear. There are 14 residues in the CDR3. Germline CDR1 is KGHSH and CDR2 is LQKENI. V was pared by 3 bases and J by 0 bases, with 8 bases between. In nucleotides, the CDR3 is TGTGCCAGCTCACCCTCGGTTACTAACTATGGCTACACCTTC. Its translation is CASSPSVTNYGYTF.

This chain connects TRBV7-9 to TRBJ1-1; D not resolved. The CDR3 loop spans 13 amino acids. Trimming removed 2 bases from V and 1 base from J, with 5 bases in between. CDR1 and CDR2 from the germline V gene are SEHNR and FQNEAQ (reference sequence). The CDR3 DNA reads as TGTGCCAGCAGCTTACGAGAGAACACTGAAGCTTTCTTT. It specifies CASSLRENTEAFF.